Included here is one T cell receptor (beta chain) sequence, with context. Its matching antigen is unknown. Losses at the gene ends were 0 bases for V and 6 bases for J; bases not matched to a gene: 10. Germline CDR1 is MDHEN and CDR2 is SYDVKM. The CDR3 runs to 16 residues. This specimen belongs to a study of cytomegalovirus exposure and HLA in healthy donors. Study findings and constraints: Immune exposure was documented only through CMV serostatus. Another analysis was done later, and it associated approximately 15,000 TCR beta sequences with HLA alleles at 0.05 false discovery rate. In the analysis, some V segments, TRBV6-2 and TRBV6-3 included, were excluded as indistinguishable.

PCR was performed using 60 Vbeta and 13 Jbeta primers. Generated by immunoSEQ multiplex PCR, the TCRdb table keeps only in-frame clones and is missing some. The listing records about 110,000 clones. Sequencing was done on a sample of PBMCs. The TCR sequence derives from a man aged 25 to 45 in good health and CMV-seronegative. V usage is TRBV28 and J usage is TRBJ2-7, with 8 bases matching TRBD1. The CDR3 reads CASSLCWTGFLCEQYF. DNA for the CDR3: TGTGCCAGCAGTTTATGCTGGACAGGGTTTTTGTGCGAGCAGTACTTC.